This entry describes one T cell receptor (beta chain). The V gene's germline CDR1 is LGHDT and CDR2 YNNKEL (reference sequence). The CDR3 sequence is 15 residues long. Trimming at V came to 4 bases and at J to 8 bases, leaving 11 bases not matched to a gene. In the original processing: Reference gene primer amplification gave estimated nucleated cell counts. Using immunoSEQ multiplex PCR, the repertoire was profiled, and TCRdb retains in-frame clones only, with some absent. From that table come the V and J calls and clone size; the DNA was used to work out D and trimming. The table includes approximately 380,000 clones, about nine tenths detected once. These data come from a study of blood T cell repertoires in COVID-19. Study overall: COVID-19 samples collected from the United States, Italy and Spain covered acute and convalescent phases.

This clonotype was sampled from a woman between 40 and 55 years old who had been exposed to COVID-19. Sequencing was done on a sample of PBMCs or T cells enriched from blood (not recorded which). This chain connects TRBV3-1 (or the pseudogene TRBV3-2) to TRBJ2-1; 7 nucleotides line up with TRBD2. The CDR3 loop is CASSPSGGRGDEQFF. CDR3 sequence (DNA): TGTGCCAGCAGCCCCTCCGGGGGTCGGGGGGATGAGCAGTTCTTC.